One sample yielded the 26 T cell receptor beta chains listed below, sequenced in a study of T cell responses to AZD1222 COVID-19 vaccine. TCRdb's table, derived via immunoSEQ multiplex PCR, lists solely in-frame clones and lacks some. The repertoire holds 100,000 to 110,000 clones, around 87% seen once, with 4% to 4.5% in the top ten. Material: peripheral blood, obtained on day 0 of MenACWY control vaccination. The origin of the receptors is an adult in good health.

This chain uses TRBV28 with TRBJ1-2; 7 bases line up with TRBD1. The CDR3 is 14 amino acids. CDR1 is MDHEN, CDR2 SYDVKM, per germline. V was pared by 4 bases and J by 4 bases, with 6 bases of the junction left unmatched. CDR3 loop: CASSSGQDTYGYTF. CDR3 sequence (DNA): TGTGCCAGCAGTTCAGGACAGGATACCTATGGCTACACCTTC.

The V and J genes are TRBV29-1 and TRBJ2-1; no clear D gene. The CDR3 covers 14 residues. Per germline, CDR1 SQVTM and CDR2 ANQGSEA. Trimming cost V 4 bases and J 4 bases, with 14 bases left between them. The chain's CDR3 is CSVGSAGVYNEQFF. Written as DNA, the CDR3 is TGCAGCGTTGGTTCAGCTGGCGTTTACAATGAGCAGTTCTTC.

This chain joins TRBV10-3 and TRBJ2-5, with 9 bases matching TRBD1. V was pared by 2 bases and J by 4 bases, with 11 bases of the junction left unmatched. The CDR3 covers 17 residues. Germline values: CDR1 ENHRY, CDR2 SYGVKD. CDR3 in DNA: TGTGCCATCAGTGAGGAGCGTGGACAGGGGTGGGCAGAGACCCAGTACTTC. This codes for CAISEERGQGWAETQYF.

The rearrangement links TRBV6-5 to TRBJ2-3; 7 bases match TRBD2. Losses at the gene ends were 4 bases for V and 0 bases for J; bases not matched to a gene: 4. The CDR3 runs 15 residues. CDR1 MNHEY and CDR2 SVGAGI come from the germline V gene. The CDR3 coding sequence is TGTGCCAGCAGTTGGGCGGGAGAGAGCACAGATACGCAGTATTTT. Its translation is CASSWAGESTDTQYF.

DNA of the CDR3: TGTGCCAGCAGTTTTAAAACAGGGGGCTGGTATGGCTACACCTTC. Translating it yields CASSFKTGGWYGYTF. The chain links TRBV27 to TRBJ1-2, with 9 bases that match TRBD1. V lost 3 bases and J lost 5; bases outside the gene matches: 7. Germline V CDR1 and CDR2: MNHEY, SMNVEV (reference sequence). This CDR3 spans 15 amino acids.

The chain carries TRBV2 and TRBJ2-1; D could derive from TRBD1 or TRBD2 (5 bases each). From germline, CDR1 is SNHLY and CDR2 FYNNEI. This CDR3 has 15 amino acids. Trimming left V 3 bases short and J 9 bases short, with 18 bases between. CDR3 coding DNA: TGTGCCAGCAGTGAGGGGTTGTTGGGGGTTGGTGAGCAGTTCTTC. Its protein product is CASSEGLLGVGEQFF.

The chain carries TRBV28 and TRBJ2-7; TRBD1 matches at 8 bases. From germline, CDR1 is MDHEN and CDR2 SYDVKM. The CDR3 is made up of 15 amino acids. V was clipped by 6 bases and J by 2 bases; unmatched bases: 9. The CDR3: CASSLTQGAAYEQYF. CDR3 in DNA: TGTGCCAGCAGCCTAACCCAGGGGGCCGCCTACGAGCAGTACTTC.

The rearrangement links TRBV18 to TRBJ2-1, with 11 bases fitting TRBD2. The germline V gene has CDR1 KGHSH and CDR2 LQKENI. Trimming removed 5 bases from V and 8 bases from J; junction bases left unmatched: 11. This CDR3 region has 16 residues. The CDR3 DNA sequence: TGTGCCAGCTCATCCTCTACTAGCGGGGGAATCCATGAGCAGTTCTTC. This sequence encodes CASSSSTSGGIHEQFF.

The rearrangement uses TRBV29-1 and TRBJ2-3, with a tentative D call TRBD2 (5 bases). V was cut by 6 bases and J by 4 bases, with 14 bases left in between. This CDR3 has 13 amino acids. Germline CDR1 reads SQVTM; CDR2 reads ANQGSEA. This CDR3 is CSVPPRVADTQYF. CDR3 bases: TGCAGCGTGCCCCCGCGGGTTGCAGATACGCAGTATTTT.

The chain joins TRBV5-1 to TRBJ1-5; tentative D call: TRBD1 (5 bases). Looked up from germline, CDR1 is SGHRS and CDR2 is YFSETQ. The CDR3 is made up of 15 amino acids. Deletions cut 0 bases from V and 1 base from J, with 8 bases between. The CDR3 nucleotides read TGCGCCAGCAGCTTGGTGGGGGGGAGCAATCAGCCCCAGCATTTT. Translated: CASSLVGGSNQPQHF.

V is TRBV13 and J is TRBJ2-3; TRBD1 aligns across 7 bases. Germline V CDR1 and CDR2: PRHDT, FYEKMQ (reference sequence). The CDR3 is 16 amino acids. V dropped 5 bases and J dropped 2; count of bases not matched to a gene: 10. CDR3 nucleotides: TGTGCCAGCAGCACCCTTACCGGGACAGTCACAGATACGCAGTATTTT. It translates to CASSTLTGTVTDTQYF.

To note about this clone: An end of the junction does not agree with germline; a read error may underlie this. The V call is TRBV7-7, the J call TRBJ2-2; TRBD1 matches 7 bases. The CDR3 consists of 17 residues. Per the germline V gene, CDR1 is SSHAT and CDR2 is FNYEAQ (reference sequence). CDR3 loop: CASSPQGVVGNTGELFF. The DNA of the CDR3 is TGTGCTAGCAGCCCTCAGGGGGTTGTGGGGAACACCGGGGAGCTGTTTTTT.

For the CDR3, the DNA is TGTGCCATCAGACCGGGACAGGGTAACACCGGGGAGCTGTTTTTT. As protein: CAIRPGQGNTGELFF. The chain uses TRBV10-3 and TRBJ2-2; 9 bases agree with TRBD1. CDR1 and CDR2 (germline): ENHRY, SYGVKD. CDR3 length equals 15 residues. The junction had 4 bases not matched to a gene; V was cut back by 6 bases and J by 2 bases.

The chain has TRBV28 and TRBJ1-6; no reliable D call. Trimming pared 6 bases from V and 4 bases from J, leaving 13 bases between. Germline CDR1 reads MDHEN; CDR2 reads SYDVKM. The CDR3 has 15 amino acids. The CDR3 nucleotides read TGTGCCAGCAGCCTTTCACCCCGATATAATTCACCCCTCCACTTT. This codes for CASSLSPRYNSPLHF.

The V call is TRBV4-3, the J call TRBJ1-4; 7 nucleotides match TRBD1. J gave up 4 bases and V 0 bases, and 2 bases lay outside the gene matches. Germline V gene lookup returns CDR1 LGHNA and CDR2 YSLEER. CDR3 size: 15 residues. This chain's CDR3 is CASSQEGTVNEKLFF. As DNA, the CDR3 is TGCGCCAGCAGCCAAGAGGGGACAGTTAATGAAAAACTGTTTTTT.

The rearrangement links TRBV5-1 to TRBJ1-2; D uncertain. The V and J ends lost 0 bases and 4 bases respectively, with 13 bases between them. The CDR3 consists of 15 residues. Germline values: CDR1 SGHRS, CDR2 YFSETQ. CDR3 amino acids: CASSLGPSSGYGYTF. CDR3 coding DNA: TGCGCCAGCAGCTTGGGGCCGTCCTCGGGCTATGGCTACACCTTC. Complete variable domain (other parts from reference TRBV5-1 and TRBJ1-2): KAGVTQTPRYLIKTRGQQVTLSCSPISGHRSVSWYQQTPGQGLQFLFEYFSETQRNKGNFPGRFSGRQFSNSRSEMNVSTLELGDSALYLCASSLGPSSGYGYTFGSGTRLTVV.

The V and J genes are TRBV6-5 and TRBJ1-1; possible D gene TRBD1, 5 bases. V was trimmed by 2 bases and J by 11 bases, leaving 15 bases between them. Looked up from germline, CDR1 is MNHEY and CDR2 is SVGAGI. The CDR3 length is 13 residues. The CDR3 nucleotides are TGTGCCAGCAGTTACGGTCCCGGGACTTACGCTTTCTTT. Protein product: CASSYGPGTYAFF.

The CDR3 nucleotides read TGCGCCAGCAGCCAAGATTGGGGGAGGTTCTCTGGAAACACCATATATTTT. It is translated as CASSQDWGRFSGNTIYF. The chain couples TRBV4-1 to TRBJ1-3, with a tentative D call TRBD1 (5 bases). From germline, CDR1 is MGHRA and CDR2 YSYEKL. The CDR3 is 17 residues long. Trimming took 0 bases from V and 0 from J, leaving 12 bases between them.

The rearrangement links TRBV28 to TRBJ2-3; 8 nucleotides align to TRBD2. The CDR3 is 18 residues long. Germline assignment: CDR1 MDHEN and CDR2 SYDVKM. V shed 4 bases, J shed 1 base, and the junction held 13 bases outside the gene matches. The CDR3 loop is CASSSPMVSGGGTDTQYF. Written as DNA, the CDR3 is TGTGCCAGCAGTTCCCCTATGGTTTCGGGGGGGGGCACAGATACGCAGTATTTT.

This clone was recorded only once. This chain uses TRBV5-4 with TRBJ2-1, with D maybe TRBD1 (6 bases). This CDR3 comprises 15 residues. Trimming cost V 5 bases and J 2 bases, with 14 bases left between them. From germline, CDR1 is SGHNT and CDR2 YYREEE (reference sequence). This CDR3 reads CASSPPRTAYNEQFF. Written as DNA, the CDR3 is TGTGCCAGCAGTCCTCCAAGGACAGCCTACAATGAGCAGTTCTTC.

In this sample, this clone turned up once. J is TRBJ1-4 and V is TRBV25-1; D is uncertain. V was clipped by 1 base and J by 8 bases, with 17 bases between them. This CDR3 contains 16 residues. Looked up from germline, CDR1 is MGHDK and CDR2 is SYGVNS. As DNA, the CDR3 is TGTGCCAGCAGTGAATCAATTGGAGGGTTCGGGGAAAAACTGTTTTTT. As protein: CASSESIGGFGEKLFF.

V is TRBV7-8 and J is TRBJ2-3, with 7 bases identical to TRBD2. Germline CDR1 reads SGHVS; CDR2 reads FQNEAQ. V dropped 2 bases and J dropped 5; count of bases not matched to a gene: 7. CDR3 length equals 15 residues. This CDR3 reads CASSLQAGIRDTQYF. CDR3 bases: TGTGCCAGCAGCTTACAAGCGGGGATACGAGATACGCAGTATTTT.

This chain's CDR3 is CASSPSVVGTQYF. As DNA, the CDR3 is TGTGCCAGCAGTCCGTCGGTGGTGGGGACCCAGTACTTC. The chain combines TRBV2 with TRBJ2-5; D is ambiguous. Trimming cost V 5 bases and J 7 bases, with 14 bases left between them. The CDR3 is made up of 13 amino acids. CDR1 and CDR2 (germline): SNHLY, FYNNEI.

CDR3 coding DNA: TGTGCCAGCAGATCAGGACTAGCGCGTTACAATGAGCAGTTCTTC. The encoded protein is CASRSGLARYNEQFF. The V and J genes are TRBV28 and TRBJ2-1; 9 nucleotides line up with TRBD2. From germline, CDR1 is MDHEN and CDR2 SYDVKM. This CDR3 comprises 15 residues. Losses at the gene ends were 6 bases for V and 4 bases for J; bases not matched to a gene: 7.

This chain connects TRBV7-3 to TRBJ1-2; TRBD1 aligns across 7 bases. V shed 5 bases, J shed 8 bases, and the junction held 8 bases outside the gene matches. Per the germline V gene, CDR1 is SGHTA and CDR2 is FQGTGA. This CDR3 is built from 13 residues. The DNA of the CDR3 is TGTGCCAGCAGCCCGGGACAGATGGGGGGCTACACCTTC. Its translation is CASSPGQMGGYTF.

This clone was recorded only once. This chain uses TRBV28 with TRBJ1-5, with 8 positions matching TRBD1. CDR3 length: 17 residues. Germline V gene sequence: CDR1 MDHEN, CDR2 SYDVKM. V was clipped by 3 bases and J by 3 bases; unmatched bases: 10. The CDR3 loop reads CASSFWTRQGNNQPQHF. CDR3 nucleotides: TGTGCCAGCAGTTTTTGGACCCGACAGGGGAACAATCAGCCCCAGCATTTT. The variable domain in full, with the rest retrieved from reference TRBV28 and TRBJ1-5, is DVKVTQSSRYLVKRTGEKVFLECVQDMDHENMFWYRQDPGLGLRLIYFSYDVKMKEKGDIPEGYSVSREKKERFSLILESASTNQTSMYLCASSFWTRQGNNQPQHFGDGTRLSIL.